This entry is about one TCR beta chain. Its specificity is not known. Use of 60 Vbeta and 13 Jbeta primers characterized the PCR. Produced via immunoSEQ multiplex PCR; TCRdb's table is partial and in-frame only. The sample contains fewer than 250,000 clones, roughly 77% of which appear only once. The sample is drawn from a study of cytomegalovirus exposure and HLA in healthy donors. General study points: Accurate HLA-A and HLA-B prediction from TCR beta sequences was reported for most subjects. A previous analysis found most TCR beta V segments productive roughly 90% or roughly 30% of the time. Association with HLA alleles at 0.05 false discovery rate was found for 16,951 TCR beta sequences in a later analysis. Later on, an analysis found that several of the most significant clusters appeared to be linked to common viral pathogens, which included parvovirus B19.

This CDR3 spans 16 amino acids. From germline, CDR1 is SGHNT and CDR2 YYREEE (reference sequence). With V trimmed by 1 base and J by 6 bases, 9 bases remained unmatched. This TCR was sampled from a male donor in good health and CMV-seropositive. The sequenced sample was PBMCs. The V gene is TRBV5-4, the J gene TRBJ2-1; 8 nucleotides agree with TRBD2. Here the CDR3 reads CASSLRTGGGANEQFF. DNA for the CDR3: TGTGCCAGCAGCTTGCGTACGGGAGGGGGTGCCAATGAGCAGTTCTTC. The full variable domain, its missing parts supplied by reference TRBV5-4 and TRBJ2-1, is ETGVTQSPTHLIKTRGQQVTLRCSSQSGHNTVSWYQQALGQGPQFIFQYYREEENGRGNFPPRFSGLQFPNYSSELNVNALELDDSALYLCASSLRTGGGANEQFFGPGTRLTVL.